These 25 T cell receptor beta chains originate from one sample sequenced in a study of shared clonotypes between healthy human individuals. CD8 cells regarded as naive lacked CD45RO, were positively chosen for CCR7, and omitted terminally differentiated effector memory CD45RA+ cells. TCRdb's copy holds only in-frame clones and misses some; the assay was immunoSEQ multiplex PCR. The sample yields millions of clones, about 92% seen once. The sequenced sample was naive CD8+ T cells from PBMCs. These receptors were taken from a young man in good health. Some clones in this sample may be carry-over from other donors' samples.

This sequence joins TRBV29-1 and TRBJ2-7, with unresolved D. Germline loops: CDR1 SQVTM, CDR2 ANQGSEA. V was trimmed by 2 bases and J by 5 bases, leaving 4 bases between them. This CDR3 spans 10 amino acids. As DNA, the CDR3 is TGCAGCGTTGAAATCAACGAGCAGTACTTC. Translated, it gives CSVEINEQYF.

The V gene is TRBV4-3, the J gene TRBJ2-3, with D unresolved. Germline CDR1 LGHNA, CDR2 YSLEER. The CDR3 spans 16 residues. Trimming took off 1 base at V and 5 bases at J, with 16 bases between the two ends. DNA for the CDR3: TGCGCCAGCAGCCAAGGGTCCCTTCAGAGGAGAGATACGCAGTATTTT. Its translation: CASSQGSLQRRDTQYF.

V gene TRBV15 combines with J gene TRBJ1-3; D possibly corresponds to TRBD1 (5 bases). The V gene's germline CDR1 is LNHNV and CDR2 YYDKDF (reference sequence). The CDR3 loop spans 15 amino acids. The V end lost 9 bases, the J end lost 0 bases, and 15 bases lay between the germline ends. The CDR3 DNA is TGTGCCACGGGGGACGAGGGTTACTCTGGAAACACCATATATTTT. Translating it yields CATGDEGYSGNTIYF. The variable domain in full, with the rest retrieved from reference TRBV15 and TRBJ1-3, is DAMVIQNPRYQVTQFGKPVTLSCSQTLNHNVMYWYQQKSSQAPKLLFHYYDKDFNNEADTPDNFQSRRPNTSFCFLDIRSPGLGDTAMYLCATGDEGYSGNTIYFGEGSWLTVV.

This clone has a single count. The rearrangement links TRBV7-9 to TRBJ2-7; the D is unclear. The CDR3 length is 15 residues. The V and J ends lost 4 bases and 6 bases respectively, with 19 bases between them. Germline values: CDR1 SEHNR, CDR2 FQNEAQ (reference sequence). The CDR3 is CASSSSTLGSGEQYF. In DNA, the CDR3 is TGTGCCAGCAGCTCCTCGACCCTAGGTTCCGGCGAGCAGTACTTC.

V is TRBV7-9 and J is TRBJ2-7, with D perhaps matching TRBD2 (5 bases). Between the trimmed V and J ends, which lost 1 base and 5 bases, there was a span of 15 bases. CDR3 length: 15 amino acids. Germline-derived CDR1 and CDR2 are SEHNR and FQNEAQ (reference sequence). The CDR3 sequence: CASSLVLATLDEQYF. In DNA, the CDR3 is TGTGCCAGCAGCTTAGTTCTAGCCACCCTCGACGAGCAGTACTTC.

The chain uses TRBV7-8 and TRBJ2-1; no clear D. Between the trimmed V and J ends, which lost 5 bases and 5 bases, there was a span of 13 bases. The CDR3 extends over 14 amino acids. Germline values: CDR1 SGHVS, CDR2 FQNEAQ. The CDR3 loop reads CASSPTLPHNEQFF. For the CDR3, the DNA is TGTGCCAGCAGCCCAACTCTTCCGCACAATGAGCAGTTCTTC.

This chain links TRBV6-1 with TRBJ2-7; 12 bases are shared with TRBD2. Germline lookup yields CDR1 MNHNS and CDR2 SASEGT. The trim removed 2 bases at V and 4 bases at J, leaving 9 bases unmatched. The CDR3 has 17 residues. The CDR3 sequence: CASSEMRLAGVRYEQYF. DNA of the CDR3: TGTGCCAGCAGTGAAATGAGACTAGCGGGAGTTCGGTACGAGCAGTACTTC.

V gene TRBV6-1 combines with J gene TRBJ1-5, with a possible D match to TRBD1 (6 bases). The germline gives CDR1 MNHNS, CDR2 SASEGT. V lost 1 base, J lost 6 bases, and 16 bases lay in between. The CDR3 runs 16 residues. The CDR3: CASSEVFLGGSQPQHF. The CDR3, as DNA: TGTGCCAGCAGTGAAGTATTCTTGGGGGGCAGTCAGCCCCAGCATTTT.

The V gene is TRBV7-9, the J gene TRBJ1-3; D gene unclear. V gave up 5 bases and J gave up 4 bases, with 12 bases separating them. Per germline, CDR1 SEHNR and CDR2 FQNEAQ (reference sequence). This CDR3 has 14 amino acids. CDR3 in DNA: TGTGCCAGCAGCCCCGCGGTCGACGGAAACACCATATATTTT. Amino acids: CASSPAVDGNTIYF.

The rearrangement joins TRBV7-8 to TRBJ2-7; the D gene is possibly TRBD2 (7 bases). CDR3 length: 16 amino acids. The V end was cut by 4 bases, the J end by 2 bases, with 18 bases between. Germline V gene lookup returns CDR1 SGHVS and CDR2 FQNEAQ. Written as DNA, the CDR3 is TGTGCCAGCAGCTCGGGGGGCGGGAGCGTCCCCTACGAGCAGTACTTC. Its protein is CASSSGGGSVPYEQYF.

The chain couples TRBV15 to TRBJ1-1; D gene unclear. Looked up from germline, CDR1 is LNHNV and CDR2 is YYDKDF (reference sequence). V was shortened by 6 bases and J by 3 bases, with 14 bases between the two germline ends. The CDR3 is 14 amino acids. CDR3 DNA sequence: TGTGCCACCAGGGAGAGGGTAGTGGACACTGAAGCTTTCTTT. Translated, it gives CATRERVVDTEAFF.

This clone has only a few counts. This chain uses TRBV7-9 with TRBJ1-1; no clear D gene. The CDR3 extends over 14 amino acids. Germline values: CDR1 SEHNR, CDR2 FQNEAQ (reference sequence). V gave up 6 bases and J gave up 10 bases, with 21 bases separating them. Here the CDR3 reads CASSAGDRRAAAFF. In DNA form, the CDR3 reads TGTGCCAGCAGTGCGGGAGACCGGCGTGCCGCAGCTTTCTTT.

This sequence joins TRBV5-1 and TRBJ2-7; D call uncertain. V was shortened by 0 bases and J by 4 bases, with 11 bases between the two germline ends. The CDR3 is 14 residues long. Germline-derived CDR1 and CDR2 are SGHRS and YFSETQ. The DNA for the CDR3 is TGCGCCAGCAGCTTGGCCCTTGGCGAATACGAGCAGTACTTC. Residues: CASSLALGEYEQYF.

CDR3 region: CASSMPGEGTYEQYF. Written as DNA, the CDR3 is TGTGCCAGTAGTATGCCTGGGGAAGGGACCTACGAGCAGTACTTC. This chain connects TRBV19 to TRBJ2-7, with unresolved D. This CDR3 contains 15 residues. Germline-derived CDR1 and CDR2 are LNHDA and SQIVND (reference sequence). Trimming left V 3 bases short and J 2 bases short, with 14 bases between.

J is TRBJ2-1 and V is TRBV7-2; possible D gene TRBD2, 5 bases. CDR1 is SGHTA, CDR2 FQGNSA, per germline. V lost 5 bases and J 0 bases, leaving 14 bases between the germline ends. The length of the CDR3 is 16 residues. The CDR3 here is CASSGIATSSYNEQFF. CDR3 nucleotide sequence: TGTGCCAGCAGCGGTATAGCGACCAGCTCCTACAATGAGCAGTTCTTC. The full variable domain, completed using reference TRBV7-2 and TRBJ2-1, is GAGVSQSPSNKVTEKGKDVELRCDPISGHTALYWYRQSLGQGLEFLIYFQGNSAPDKSGLPSDRFSAERTGGSVSTLTIQRTQQEDSAVYLCASSGIATSSYNEQFFGPGTRLTVL.

J is TRBJ1-2 and V is TRBV11-2; TRBD1 matches at 8 bases. CDR1 and CDR2 from the germline V gene are SGHAT and FQNNGV. This CDR3 spans 15 amino acids. The V gene end was trimmed by 2 bases and the J gene end by 6 bases; junction bases not matched to a gene: 8. The CDR3 bases are TGTGCCAGCAGCTTAAAGCAGGACAGGGAAAATGGCTACACCTTC. Its protein is CASSLKQDRENGYTF.

In its sample, this clone was seen once. The chain carries TRBV29-1 and TRBJ2-1, with TRBD1 identical over 9 bases. The CDR3 consists of 15 residues. J gave up 9 bases and V 1 base, and 10 bases lay outside the gene matches. Germline V CDR1 and CDR2: SQVTM, ANQGSEA. The CDR3 DNA sequence: TGCAGCGTTGAAGCGTGGACAGGGGAATCTCCTGAGCAGTTCTTC. Amino acids: CSVEAWTGESPEQFF.

The chain uses TRBV19 and TRBJ2-3; 7 nucleotides line up with TRBD2. The germline gives CDR1 LNHDA, CDR2 SQIVND (reference sequence). The J segment lost 5 bases and the V segment lost 4 bases, leaving 6 bases of the junction unmatched. The CDR3 extends over 14 amino acids. The CDR3 region is CASSTPIAGDTQYF. In DNA, the CDR3 is TGTGCCAGTAGTACACCCATAGCGGGAGATACGCAGTATTTT.

The V call is TRBV7-8, the J call TRBJ2-3, with D uncertain. V was cut by 1 base and J by 2 bases, with 13 bases left in between. This CDR3 comprises 16 residues. The germline V gene encodes CDR1 SGHVS and CDR2 FQNEAQ. CDR3 sequence: CASSLVGYSYTDTQYF. In nucleotides, the CDR3 is TGTGCCAGCAGCTTAGTTGGATACAGTTACACAGATACGCAGTATTTT.

This rearrangement joins TRBV5-4 to TRBJ2-7, with a tentative D call TRBD2 (5 bases). The germline V and J ends were trimmed by 4 bases and 3 bases, with 17 bases remaining between them. Per germline, CDR1 SGHNT and CDR2 YYREEE (reference sequence). The CDR3 runs 15 residues. CDR3 protein: CASSNTPREHYEQYF. CDR3 nucleotides: TGTGCCAGCAGCAACACCCCCCGGGAACACTACGAGCAGTACTTC. The entire variable domain, with the rest obtained from reference TRBV5-4 and TRBJ2-7, is as follows: ETGVTQSPTHLIKTRGQQVTLRCSSQSGHNTVSWYQQALGQGPQFIFQYYREEENGRGNFPPRFSGLQFPNYSSELNVNALELDDSALYLCASSNTPREHYEQYFGPGTRLTVT.

The V gene is TRBV19, the J gene TRBJ2-4; 11 positions agree with TRBD2. CDR3 length equals 18 residues. Germline V gives CDR1 LNHDA, CDR2 SQIVND (reference sequence). Germline trimming cut 3 bases from V and 2 bases from J; bases unmatched to any gene: 9. This chain's CDR3 is CASSMGSGRAGTKNIQYF. The CDR3 coding sequence is TGTGCCAGTAGTATGGGTAGCGGGAGGGCCGGGACCAAAAACATTCAGTACTTC.

The rearrangement uses TRBV4-1 and TRBJ2-1, with 7 nucleotides matching TRBD1. CDR1 MGHRA and CDR2 YSYEKL come from the germline V gene. CDR3 length: 16 residues. With 4 bases clipped from V and 0 bases from J, the junction kept 6 bases outside the gene matches. The CDR3 spells CASSLATGSSYNEQFF. The CDR3 nucleotides read TGCGCCAGCAGCCTGGCGACAGGGAGCTCCTACAATGAGCAGTTCTTC.

This rearrangement joins TRBV7-9 to TRBJ2-1; TRBD2 aligns across 9 bases. The CDR3 is 17 residues long. Per the germline V gene, CDR1 is SEHNR and CDR2 is FQNEAQ (reference sequence). J was trimmed by 6 bases and V by 4 bases; bases with no gene match: 13. This chain's CDR3 is CASSSTLAGGPGNEQFF. The DNA of the CDR3 is TGTGCCAGCAGCTCCACCTTGGCGGGAGGGCCAGGCAATGAGCAGTTCTTC.

This chain links TRBV13 with TRBJ2-5; D is possibly TRBD2 (5 bases). This CDR3 has 15 residues. Germline V gene lookup returns CDR1 PRHDT and CDR2 FYEKMQ (reference sequence). Deletions cut 2 bases from V and 5 bases from J, with 15 bases between. The CDR3 here is CASSLSPSRTETQYF. CDR3 in DNA: TGTGCCAGCAGCTTATCCCCCAGCAGGACTGAGACCCAGTACTTC.

Points on this clone: This sample also contains other DNA sequences that code for the same CDR3. The chain joins TRBV4-1 to TRBJ2-7, with TRBD1 as a possible D gene (5 bases). With 1 base removed from V and 3 bases from J, the gap between germline ends came to 10 bases. Per germline, CDR1 MGHRA and CDR2 YSYEKL. This CDR3 has 14 residues. CDR3 sequence: CASSQVSRDYEQYF. CDR3 DNA sequence: TGCGCCAGCAGCCAAGTTTCCAGGGACTACGAGCAGTACTTC.